This T cell receptor beta chain was identified in a study of shared clonotypes between healthy human individuals. Across the whole study: Each donor had three CD4 naive, three CD4 memory, two CD8 naive and one CD8 memory plate. Findings and limits, study-wide: Among non-shared clonotypes, generation probabilities were lower than among those shared by all four donors.

Assay runs were performed at deep level. Assay used: immunoSEQ multiplex PCR; TCRdb lists only in-frame clones, some missing. The sample includes approximately 2.5 million clones, roughly 92% of them seen just once. Notes on this clone: Its antigen is currently unknown.

Germline V gene lookup returns CDR1 SGDLS and CDR2 YYNGEE. Trimming stripped 0 bases from V and 3 bases from J, with 13 bases between. This CDR3 has 16 amino acids. Sequencing was carried out using naive CD4+ T cells sorted from blood. As to subset: CD45RA+ positively selected. This receptor was obtained from a man aged 18 to 29 in good health. V gene TRBV9 combines with J gene TRBJ1-5; TRBD1 might be the D (6 bases). CDR3 DNA: TGTGCCAGCAGCGTAGACCCGGACAGCTACAATCAGCCCCAGCATTTT. This codes for CASSVDPDSYNQPQHF.